The 14 T cell receptor beta chains listed next were all sequenced from one sample in a study of identical twins. TCRdb re-called the 5' RACE reads with MiXCR, one entry per CDR3 protein. Altogether approximately 530,000 distinct CDR3 sequences are present, about a fifth being singletons, with the ten largest covering around 0.47%. The same sample was also used in a study of yellow fever vaccine responses in identical twins.

Sequencing was performed on CD4+ T cells sorted from blood. Receptors were obtained from a woman between 18 and 29 years old in good health.

The sample holds many counts of this clonotype. The CDR3 region has the DNA TGTGCCAGCAGCTATATTATGGTCCGAGCTGATGGCTACACCTTC. Translation gives CASSYIMVRADGYTF. This chain uses TRBV6-4 with TRBJ1-2, with D unresolved. Germline V gene lookup returns CDR1 MRHNA and CDR2 SNTAGT. The CDR3 runs 15 residues. V shed 6 bases and J shed 6 bases, with 20 bases lying between them.

The rearrangement links TRBV10-3 to TRBJ1-1; possibly TRBD1 for D (5 bases). Germline-derived CDR1 and CDR2 are ENHRY and SYGVKD. V lost 2 bases and J lost 0, with 7 bases in between. This CDR3 is built from 14 residues. The CDR3 DNA reads TGTGCCATCAGTGAGGGGACGTTGAACACTGAAGCTTTCTTT. Encoded protein: CAISEGTLNTEAFF.

This rearrangement joins TRBV2 to TRBJ1-2, with D possibly matching TRBD1 (6 bases). Trimming left V 5 bases short and J 4 bases short, with 11 bases between. CDR1 is SNHLY and CDR2 is FYNNEI in the germline V gene. The CDR3 loop spans 13 amino acids. CDR3 nucleotides: TGTGCCAGCAGTACGGACAGCCTCTATGGCTACACCTTC. Protein sequence: CASSTDSLYGYTF.

This clonotype has just one count. The genes are TRBV20-1 and TRBJ2-2; 7 bases fit TRBD2. The V segment lost 0 bases and the J segment 0 bases; nucleotides outside the gene matches: 7. From germline, CDR1 is DFQATT and CDR2 SNEGSKA (reference sequence). The CDR3 sequence is 17 residues long. The DNA for the CDR3 is TGCAGTGCTAGAGATCCAGTTGCGGGAGCGAACACCGGGGAGCTGTTTTTT. Protein sequence: CSARDPVAGANTGELFF.

The V call is TRBV12-3 or TRBV12-4, the J call TRBJ1-3; D is unresolved. This CDR3 has 13 amino acids. Trimming stripped 6 bases from V and 4 bases from J, with 10 bases between. The CDR3 loop is CASRDLTGNTIYF. CDR3 DNA: TGTGCCAGCAGGGACTTAACGGGAAACACCATATATTTT.

The chain is built from TRBV5-1 and TRBJ2-2, with TRBD1 matching over 10 bases. In germline, CDR1 is SGHRS, CDR2 YFSETQ. This CDR3 comprises 17 residues. V dropped 3 bases and J dropped 3; count of bases not matched to a gene: 8. This CDR3 reads CASSSGTGALYTGELFF. Written as DNA, the CDR3 is TGCGCCAGCAGCTCCGGGACAGGGGCACTGTACACCGGGGAGCTGTTTTTT.

This clonotype was seen only a few times. The rearrangement links TRBV27 to TRBJ2-3; maybe TRBD1 (6 bases). This CDR3 is built from 15 residues. From germline, CDR1 is MNHEY and CDR2 SMNVEV (reference sequence). Deletions cut 5 bases from V and 0 bases from J, with 12 bases between. The CDR3: CASSTGTLSTDTQYF. The CDR3, as DNA: TGTGCCAGCAGTACCGGGACATTGAGCACAGATACGCAGTATTTT.

The V gene is TRBV15, the J gene TRBJ2-2; tentatively, D is TRBD2 (6 bases). Germline assignment: CDR1 LNHNV and CDR2 YYDKDF (reference sequence). This CDR3 is built from 15 residues. With 5 bases removed from V and 5 bases from J, the gap between germline ends came to 15 bases. CDR3 protein: CATSPRIGLTGELFF. The CDR3 DNA is TGTGCCACCAGCCCCCGTATAGGACTAACCGGGGAGCTGTTTTTT.

V is TRBV5-1 and J is TRBJ2-7, with TRBD1 matching 8 bases. V was clipped by 5 bases and J by 5 bases; unmatched bases: 6. CDR3 length: 13 amino acids. Germline CDR1 reads SGHRS; CDR2 reads YFSETQ. The CDR3 spells CASRDRAIHEQYF. CDR3 DNA sequence: TGCGCCAGCAGGGACAGGGCTATCCACGAGCAGTACTTC.

The V gene is TRBV4-1, the J gene TRBJ2-4, with 12 bases aligning to TRBD2. CDR1 and CDR2 from the germline V gene are MGHRA and YSYEKL. The CDR3 covers 17 residues. V shed 3 bases, J shed 3 bases, and the junction held 6 bases outside the gene matches. The CDR3 nucleotides read TGCGCCAGCAGCCAGCCTACTAGCGGGAGGAACAAAAACATTCAGTACTTC. This translates into CASSQPTSGRNKNIQYF.

The chain couples TRBV10-3 to TRBJ2-1; D not resolved. Deletions cut 0 bases from V and 5 bases from J, with 5 bases between. The CDR3 sequence is 13 residues long. The germline V gene has CDR1 ENHRY and CDR2 SYGVKD. CDR3 in amino acids: CAISESVNNEQFF. As DNA, the CDR3 is TGTGCCATCAGTGAGTCCGTCAACAATGAGCAGTTCTTC.

The gene calls are TRBV2 and TRBJ2-1, with 12 nucleotides matching TRBD2. With V trimmed by 5 bases and J by 7 bases, 6 bases remained unmatched. Germline CDR1 SNHLY, CDR2 FYNNEI. There are 15 residues in the CDR3. The CDR3 DNA is TGTGCCAGCAGTTCTAGCGGGAGGGCCTTGAATGAGCAGTTCTTC. It encodes CASSSSGRALNEQFF.

The rearrangement links TRBV15 to TRBJ2-7; TRBD2 matches at 8 bases. Unmatched junction bases numbered 11, after V lost 3 bases and J lost 4 bases. Germline V gene data show CDR1 as LNHNV and CDR2 as YYDKDF (reference sequence). The CDR3 extends over 16 amino acids. CDR3 in amino acids: CATSSGGGRGAYEQYF. The CDR3, as DNA: TGTGCCACCAGCAGCGGGGGGGGCAGGGGTGCGTACGAGCAGTACTTC.

The genes are TRBV29-1 and TRBJ2-5, with no clear D. The CDR3 totals 11 residues. Trimming cost V 6 bases and J 0 bases, with 5 bases left between them. The V gene's germline CDR1 is SQVTM and CDR2 ANQGSEA. The CDR3 sequence: CSVPYQETQYF. In nucleotides, the CDR3 is TGCAGCGTCCCGTACCAAGAGACCCAGTACTTC.